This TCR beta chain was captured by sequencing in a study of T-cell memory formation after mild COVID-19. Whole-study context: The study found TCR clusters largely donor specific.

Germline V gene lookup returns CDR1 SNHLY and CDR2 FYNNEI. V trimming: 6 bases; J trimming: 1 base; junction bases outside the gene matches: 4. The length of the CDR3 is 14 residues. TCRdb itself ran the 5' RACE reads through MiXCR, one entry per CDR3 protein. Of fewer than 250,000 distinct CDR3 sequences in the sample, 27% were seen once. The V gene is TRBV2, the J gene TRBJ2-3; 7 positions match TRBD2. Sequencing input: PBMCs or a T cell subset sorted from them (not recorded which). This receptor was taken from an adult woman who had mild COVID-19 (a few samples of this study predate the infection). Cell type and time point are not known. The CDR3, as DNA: TGTGCCAGCAGCGACCGGGGGGGCACAGATACGCAGTATTTT. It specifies CASSDRGGTDTQYF.